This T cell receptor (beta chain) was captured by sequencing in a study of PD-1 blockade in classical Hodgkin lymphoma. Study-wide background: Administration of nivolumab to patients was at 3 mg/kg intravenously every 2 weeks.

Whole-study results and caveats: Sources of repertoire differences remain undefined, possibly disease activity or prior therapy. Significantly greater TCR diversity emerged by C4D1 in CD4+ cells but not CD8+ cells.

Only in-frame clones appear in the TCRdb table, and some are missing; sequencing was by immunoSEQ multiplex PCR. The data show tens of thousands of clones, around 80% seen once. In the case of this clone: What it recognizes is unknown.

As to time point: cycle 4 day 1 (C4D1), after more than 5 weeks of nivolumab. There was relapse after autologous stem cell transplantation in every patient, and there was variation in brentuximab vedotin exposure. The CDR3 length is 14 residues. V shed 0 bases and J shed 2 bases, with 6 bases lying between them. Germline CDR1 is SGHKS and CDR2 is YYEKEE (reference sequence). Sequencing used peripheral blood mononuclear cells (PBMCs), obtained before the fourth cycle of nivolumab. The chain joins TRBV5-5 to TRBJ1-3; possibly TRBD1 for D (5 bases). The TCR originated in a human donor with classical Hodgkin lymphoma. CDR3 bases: TGTGCCAGCAGCTTGGAACAGGCTGGAAACACCATATATTTT. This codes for CASSLEQAGNTIYF.